This entry features one T cell receptor beta chain sequence. The target antigen is unknown. The CDR3 spans 15 residues. After removal of 3 bases from V and 7 bases from J, the junction contained 7 bases not matched to a gene. Germline assignment: CDR1 MDHEN and CDR2 SYDVKM. PCR was performed using 60 Vbeta and 13 Jbeta primers. Using immunoSEQ multiplex PCR, the repertoire was profiled, and TCRdb retains in-frame clones only, with some absent. The sample totals approximately 42,000 clones. This sample was taken from a study of cytomegalovirus exposure and HLA in healthy donors. The overall study: Among about 380 genotyped donors, 65% to 90% fell in the Caucasian-associated ancestry cluster. Broader study findings: According to an earlier analysis, most TCR beta V segments yielded productive rearrangements about 90% or about 30% of the time. Later findings reportedly placed an Asian-associated ancestry cluster below the approximately 630-donor mean for N-insertions. Through in vitro validation, three CMV-associated chains were shown to be specific for CMV antigens.

Sequencing was performed on PBMCs. The V call is TRBV28, the J call TRBJ2-2, with 8 bases matching TRBD1. The sequence was collected from a male donor in good health and CMV-seronegative. CDR3 amino acids: CASSFPGTGGGELFF. The CDR3 nucleotides are TGTGCCAGCAGTTTTCCCGGGACAGGAGGCGGGGAGCTGTTTTTT.